Listed here are 8 T cell receptor beta chains from one sample, sequenced in a study of blood T cell repertoires in COVID-19 (dated by TCRdb to the early 2020s). The library was generated by the immunoSEQ multiplex PCR assay. The clones in this table, taken by TCRdb from immuneACCESS, are in-frame only. Not every clone is retained; where verified, under half of the shortfall comes from an unresolved V gene, and the cause of the rest is unknown. This sample lists 450,000 or so clones; 89% were detected once. The ten largest make up roughly 1% of the sample. The sequenced material came from peripheral blood. Receptors originate from a man aged 18-30 years with COVID-19, enrolled during active disease.

This clone has just one count. This chain joins TRBV7-8 and TRBJ1-1, with D unresolved. The CDR3 has 13 amino acids. V was cut by 6 bases and J by 1 base, with 9 bases left in between. Germline V gene data show CDR1 as SGHVS and CDR2 as FQNEAQ. CDR3 amino acids: CASSSYPNTEAFF. The CDR3 DNA is TGTGCCAGCAGTTCCTATCCGAACACTGAAGCTTTCTTT.

This chain joins TRBV12-3 or TRBV12-4 and TRBJ1-1; D remains unclear. CDR3 length: 13 amino acids. V lost 7 bases, J lost 1 base, and 10 bases lay in between. CDR3 region: CASTYFKNTEAFF. CDR3 nucleotides: TGTGCCAGCACATACTTCAAGAACACTGAAGCTTTCTTT.

The chain joins TRBV7-9 to TRBJ1-3; no clear D gene. The germline V and J ends were trimmed by 1 base and 2 bases, with 9 bases remaining between them. CDR1 is SEHNR, CDR2 FQNEAQ, per germline (reference sequence). The CDR3 consists of 15 residues. The DNA of the CDR3 is TGTGCCAGCAGCTTAGTCGCCGGAGCTGGAAACACCATATATTTT. It codes for CASSLVAGAGNTIYF. Combining the CDR3 with reference TRBV7-9 and TRBJ1-3 gives the whole variable domain DTGVSQNPRHKITKRGQNVTFRCDPISEHNRLYWYRQTLGQGPEFLTYFQNEAQLEKSRLLSDRFSAERPKGSFSTLEIQRTEQGDSAMYLCASSLVAGAGNTIYFGEGSWLTVV.

This chain joins TRBV11-2 and TRBJ1-2, with 11 bases that match TRBD1. V shed 3 bases, J shed 7 bases, and the junction held 4 bases outside the gene matches. Germline CDR1 reads SGHAT; CDR2 reads FQNNGV. The CDR3 contains 14 residues. The CDR3 spells CASSFSGQGVGYTF. In nucleotides, the CDR3 is TGTGCCAGCAGCTTTTCGGGACAGGGGGTTGGCTACACCTTC.

V and J are TRBV3-1 (or the pseudogene TRBV3-2) and TRBJ1-2; 11 bases match TRBD1. CDR1 and CDR2 (germline): LGHDT, YNNKEL (reference sequence). V shed 4 bases and J 2 bases; nucleotides not matched to a gene: 0. CDR3 length equals 14 residues. The CDR3 DNA is TGTGCCAGCAGCCGGACAGGGGGCAACTATGGCTACACCTTC. It is translated as CASSRTGGNYGYTF.

This clone has only one observation. This CDR3 reads CASSLTPSAGGSYEQYF. In DNA, the CDR3 is TGTGCCAGCAGCTTAACGCCCTCAGCGGGAGGGTCCTACGAGCAGTACTTC. The gene calls are TRBV7-9 and TRBJ2-7; 10 bases match TRBD2. This CDR3 spans 17 amino acids. J was trimmed by 1 base and V by 2 bases; bases with no gene match: 8. Germline CDR1 and CDR2: SEHNR and FQNEAQ (reference sequence).

The chain combines TRBV5-1 with TRBJ2-7, with 12 bases aligning to TRBD2. The junction had 8 bases not matched to a gene; V was cut back by 5 bases and J by 5 bases. The CDR3 covers 15 residues. The V gene's germline CDR1 is SGHRS and CDR2 YFSETQ. The CDR3 sequence: CASRNLAGGPDEQYF. In DNA form, the CDR3 reads TGCGCCAGCAGGAACCTAGCGGGGGGGCCCGACGAGCAGTACTTC. Supplemented by reference TRBV5-1 and TRBJ2-7, the full variable domain reads KAGVTQTPRYLIKTRGQQVTLSCSPISGHRSVSWYQQTPGQGLQFLFEYFSETQRNKGNFPGRFSGRQFSNSRSEMNVSTLELGDSALYLCASRNLAGGPDEQYFGPGTRLTVT.

The CDR3 sequence: CASSEWATGRISGNTIYF. CDR3 sequence (DNA): TGTGCCAGCAGTGAATGGGCAACAGGCCGTATCTCTGGAAACACCATATATTTT. The chain links TRBV2 to TRBJ1-3, with TRBD1 as a possible D gene (5 bases). V was clipped by 2 bases and J by 0 bases, with 17 bases between them. The germline V gene has CDR1 SNHLY and CDR2 FYNNEI. The CDR3 sequence is 18 residues long.